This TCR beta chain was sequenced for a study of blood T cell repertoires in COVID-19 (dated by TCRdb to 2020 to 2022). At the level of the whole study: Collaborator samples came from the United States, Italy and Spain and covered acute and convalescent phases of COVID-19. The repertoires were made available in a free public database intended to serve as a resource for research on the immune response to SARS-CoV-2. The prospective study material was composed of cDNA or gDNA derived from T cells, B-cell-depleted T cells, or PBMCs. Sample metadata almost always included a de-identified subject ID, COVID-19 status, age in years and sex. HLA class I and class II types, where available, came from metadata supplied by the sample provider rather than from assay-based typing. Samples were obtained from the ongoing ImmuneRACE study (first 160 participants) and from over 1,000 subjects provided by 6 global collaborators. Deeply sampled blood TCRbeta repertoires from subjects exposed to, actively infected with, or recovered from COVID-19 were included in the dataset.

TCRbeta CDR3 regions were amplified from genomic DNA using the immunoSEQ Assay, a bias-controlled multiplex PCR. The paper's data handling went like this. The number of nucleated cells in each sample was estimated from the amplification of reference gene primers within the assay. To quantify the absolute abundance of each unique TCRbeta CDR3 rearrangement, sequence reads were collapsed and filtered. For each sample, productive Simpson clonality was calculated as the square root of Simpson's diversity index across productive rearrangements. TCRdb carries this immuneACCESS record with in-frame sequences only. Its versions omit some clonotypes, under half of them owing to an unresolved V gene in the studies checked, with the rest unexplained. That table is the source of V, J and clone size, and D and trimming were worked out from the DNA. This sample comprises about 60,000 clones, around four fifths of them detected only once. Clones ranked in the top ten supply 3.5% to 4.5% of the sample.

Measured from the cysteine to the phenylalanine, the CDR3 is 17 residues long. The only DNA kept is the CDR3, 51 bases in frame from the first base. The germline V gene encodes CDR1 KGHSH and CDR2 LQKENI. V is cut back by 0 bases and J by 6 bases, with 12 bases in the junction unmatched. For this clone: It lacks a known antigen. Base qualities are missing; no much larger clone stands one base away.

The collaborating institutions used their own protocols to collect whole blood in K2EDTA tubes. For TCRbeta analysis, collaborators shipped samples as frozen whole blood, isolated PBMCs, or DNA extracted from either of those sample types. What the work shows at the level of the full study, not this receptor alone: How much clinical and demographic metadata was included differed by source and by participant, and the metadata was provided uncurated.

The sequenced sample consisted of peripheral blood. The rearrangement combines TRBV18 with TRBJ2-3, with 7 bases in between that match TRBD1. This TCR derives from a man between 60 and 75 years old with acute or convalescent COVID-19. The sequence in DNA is TGTGCCAGCTCACCACCCAAGGGGACAGACCTTGGGGATACGCAGTATTTT. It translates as CASSPPKGTDLGDTQYF.